One sample yielded the 13 T cell receptor beta chains listed below, sequenced in a study of control samples from healthy donors and cancer patients. Some clones are missing from TCRdb's copy, which holds only in-frame ones; the method was immunoSEQ multiplex PCR. The table has 95,000 to 130,000 clones, 75% to 90% seen once. Sequencing input: PBMCs. The receptors were gathered from a woman aged 45-65 years with colorectal cancer.

V usage is TRBV5-1 and J usage is TRBJ2-3; the match to TRBD2 covers 8 bases. Germline trimming cut 4 bases from V and 4 bases from J; bases unmatched to any gene: 5. The CDR3 loop spans 14 amino acids. Looked up from germline, CDR1 is SGHRS and CDR2 is YFSETQ. The CDR3 spells CASSAGGRADTQYF. CDR3 sequence (DNA): TGCGCCAGCAGCGCGGGAGGTCGCGCAGATACGCAGTATTTT. Full variable domain (outside the CDR3, taken from reference TRBV5-1 and TRBJ2-3): KAGVTQTPRYLIKTRGQQVTLSCSPISGHRSVSWYQQTPGQGLQFLFEYFSETQRNKGNFPGRFSGRQFSNSRSEMNVSTLELGDSALYLCASSAGGRADTQYFGPGTRLTVL.

The rearrangement links TRBV7-2 to TRBJ1-2, with D perhaps TRBD1 (5 bases). Trimming left V 5 bases short and J 3 bases short, with 13 bases between. The CDR3 is 14 amino acids. CDR1 is SGHTA, CDR2 FQGNSA, per germline. CDR3 DNA sequence: TGTGCCAGCAGCCTCTGGACGGGGGACTATGGCTACACCTTC. Translation gives CASSLWTGDYGYTF.

The rearrangement joins TRBV3-1 (or the pseudogene TRBV3-2) to TRBJ2-5; D might be TRBD2 (6 bases). The CDR3 is made up of 15 amino acids. Between the trimmed V and J ends, which lost 4 bases and 5 bases, there was a span of 17 bases. CDR1 is LGHDT, CDR2 YNNKEL, per germline (reference sequence). This chain's CDR3 is CASSRVIGGSETQYF. The CDR3 DNA follows: TGTGCCAGCAGCCGCGTGATTGGGGGGAGCGAGACCCAGTACTTC.

This clone was seen a handful of times. V is TRBV5-1 and J is TRBJ2-2; no clear D. Germline CDR1 and CDR2: SGHRS and YFSETQ. V was trimmed by 0 bases and J by 7 bases, leaving 10 bases between them. The CDR3 totals 14 residues. The CDR3 nucleotides read TGCGCCAGCAGCTTGGATTCTTCGGGCGGGGAGCTGTTTTTT. Protein product: CASSLDSSGGELFF.

V is TRBV4-1 and J is TRBJ2-3; 8 nucleotides align to TRBD1. This CDR3 is 14 amino acids long. The ends lost 5 bases at V and 4 bases at J; junction bases unmatched: 5. The germline V gene has CDR1 MGHRA and CDR2 YSYEKL. The CDR3 protein is CASSLGTGPDTQYF. The DNA of the CDR3 is TGCGCCAGCAGCTTAGGGACAGGCCCAGATACGCAGTATTTT.

This clone was recorded a few times. The rearrangement joins TRBV5-6 to TRBJ1-1; D possibly corresponds to TRBD1 (5 bases). Germline V gene lookup returns CDR1 SGHDT and CDR2 YYEEEE. CDR3 length: 17 residues. Between the trimmed V and J ends, which lost 4 bases and 3 bases, there was a span of 22 bases. CDR3 nucleotide sequence: TGTGCCAGCAGCCGTACCTTGGGCGGGGCGAGGGACACTGAAGCTTTCTTT. Its translation is CASSRTLGGARDTEAFF.

The rearrangement joins TRBV29-1 to TRBJ1-1; D perhaps matches TRBD1 (5 bases). The CDR3 sequence is 12 residues long. Germline V gene lookup returns CDR1 SQVTM and CDR2 ANQGSEA. V was clipped by 8 bases and J by 1 base, with 11 bases between them. CDR3 region: CSSGGTNTEAFF. The CDR3 region has the DNA TGCAGCTCTGGGGGGACGAACACTGAAGCTTTCTTT.

This clone came up once. The genes are TRBV5-6 and TRBJ2-6; 9 nucleotides align to TRBD1. The V gene end was trimmed by 2 bases and the J gene end by 0 bases; junction bases not matched to a gene: 9. The CDR3 has 19 residues. The germline CDR1 and CDR2 sequences are SGHDT and YYEEEE. CDR3 DNA: TGTGCCAGCAGCTTACTGGGACAGGGATTTTTCTCTGGGGCCAACGTCCTGACTTTC. Translating it yields CASSLLGQGFFSGANVLTF.

The chain is built from TRBV6-4 and TRBJ2-3; 13 bases are shared with TRBD2. V lost 6 bases and J lost 5; bases outside the gene matches: 5. The germline V gene has CDR1 MRHNA and CDR2 SNTAGT. This CDR3 spans 15 amino acids. DNA of the CDR3: TGTGCCAGCAGCCAGACTAGCGGGGGGCGAGATACGCAGTATTTT. It is translated as CASSQTSGGRDTQYF.

V usage is TRBV20-1 and J usage is TRBJ1-5; the D is unclear. Germline lookup yields CDR1 DFQATT and CDR2 SNEGSKA (reference sequence). Trimming cost V 3 bases and J 7 bases, with 4 bases left between them. This CDR3 contains 10 residues. CDR3 protein: CSASDQPQHF. CDR3 DNA: TGCAGTGCTAGTGACCAGCCCCAGCATTTT.

This chain connects TRBV6-5 to TRBJ1-2, with D unresolved. V dropped 6 bases and J dropped 5 bases, with 19 bases sitting between them. This CDR3 is 15 amino acids long. Germline assignment: CDR1 MNHEY and CDR2 SVGAGI. In nucleotides, the CDR3 is TGTGCCAGCAGCAGCGGACGGAATGCAGTTTATGGCTACACCTTC. Translated: CASSSGRNAVYGYTF.

This sequence joins TRBV6-5 and TRBJ1-4; 7 bases are shared with TRBD1. Germline assignment: CDR1 MNHEY and CDR2 SVGAGI. This CDR3 is 13 amino acids long. Losses at the gene ends were 5 bases for V and 8 bases for J; bases not matched to a gene: 5. The CDR3 nucleotides read TGTGCCAGCAGTCGACAGGGAGGCGAAAAACTGTTTTTT. Protein: CASSRQGGEKLFF.

The CDR3 DNA sequence: TGTGCCAGCAGCATAGTGGCGGGACACCCCTCGCCCTACAATGAGCAGTTCTTC. This codes for CASSIVAGHPSPYNEQFF. V gene TRBV7-2 combines with J gene TRBJ2-1, with D perhaps matching TRBD1 or TRBD2 (6 bases each). This CDR3 region has 18 residues. The germline V and J ends were trimmed by 5 bases and 2 bases, with 22 bases remaining between them. Germline CDR1 is SGHTA and CDR2 is FQGNSA.